Shown below are 26 T cell receptor beta chains from a single sample sequenced in a study of low-dose radiotherapy and immunotherapy resistance in tumors. First-strand cDNA relied on TRAV- and TRBV-specific primers spanning alpha and beta chains. TCRs were put through 20 to 25 PCR cycles of amplification with Phusion. A constant-region primer and the V-primer adapter served as the primer pair. TCRdb used MiXCR to reprocess the reads, holding one entry per CDR3 protein. The sample gives approximately 100,000 distinct CDR3 sequences, less than 25% of which show up once; roughly 4% is in the top ten. Regarding time point: after trial treatment. Treatment specified: LDRT plus nivolumab, ipilimumab, low-dose cyclophosphamide and aspirin (RACIN trial). This specimen was PBMCs, taken after low-dose radiotherapy plus immunotherapy. These receptors all stem from a male donor with prostate cancer.

This clonotype was observed many times. The CDR3 loop is CASRRSANTGELFF. The DNA of the CDR3 is TGTGCCAGCAGGAGGTCCGCGAACACCGGGGAGCTGTTTTTT. The rearrangement links TRBV7-3 to TRBJ2-2; D not resolved. V lost 6 bases and J lost 0, with 8 bases in between. CDR1 and CDR2 from the germline V gene are SGHTA and FQGTGA. The CDR3 has 14 residues.

This clonotype was picked up many times. V and J are TRBV7-9 and TRBJ2-2; 7 bases match TRBD1. CDR3 size: 14 residues. Losses at the gene ends were 4 bases for V and 7 bases for J; bases not matched to a gene: 6. The germline gives CDR1 SEHNR, CDR2 FQNEAQ (reference sequence). The CDR3 spells CASSWTGKDGELFF. CDR3 nucleotides: TGTGCCAGCAGCTGGACAGGAAAGGACGGGGAGCTGTTTTTT.

The chain links TRBV6-6 to TRBJ2-7; the match to TRBD1 covers 8 bases. The germline gives CDR1 MNHNY, CDR2 SVGAGI (reference sequence). CDR3 length: 15 residues. V trimming: 7 bases; J trimming: 0 bases; junction bases outside the gene matches: 8. CDR3 amino acids: CASKPRDRISYEQYF. DNA for the CDR3: TGTGCCAGCAAGCCTCGGGACAGGATCTCCTACGAGCAGTACTTC.

There are many counts of this clonotype. V usage is TRBV5-6 and J usage is TRBJ2-1; 7 bases are a match to TRBD2. Germline values: CDR1 SGHDT, CDR2 YYEEEE. V lost 0 bases and J lost 4; bases outside the gene matches: 4. CDR3 length: 15 residues. This CDR3 is CASSLESGDYNEQFF. The CDR3 DNA is TGTGCCAGCAGCTTGGAGAGCGGGGATTACAATGAGCAGTTCTTC. The whole variable domain, filled in from reference TRBV5-6 and TRBJ2-1, reads DAGVTQSPTHLIKTRGQQVTLRCSPKSGHDTVSWYQQALGQGPQFIFQYYEEEERQRGNFPDRFSGHQFPNYSSELNVNALLLGDSALYLCASSLESGDYNEQFFGPGTRLTVL.

This clonotype showed up many times. V gene TRBV20-1 combines with J gene TRBJ2-1, with 7 bases lining up with TRBD2. This CDR3 region has 15 residues. V shed 0 bases, J shed 2 bases, and the junction held 4 bases outside the gene matches. From germline, CDR1 is DFQATT and CDR2 SNEGSKA (reference sequence). The CDR3 reads CSARDWSGTYNEQFF. The DNA for the CDR3 is TGCAGTGCTAGAGATTGGAGCGGGACCTACAATGAGCAGTTCTTC.

There are many counts of this clonotype. Written as DNA, the CDR3 is TGTGCCAGCAGTCTACCGGGACAGGGTAATAATTCACCCCTCCACTTT. This gives the protein CASSLPGQGNNSPLHF. This chain uses TRBV7-2 with TRBJ1-6; 9 bases are a match to TRBD1. Per germline, CDR1 SGHTA and CDR2 FQGNSA. V was pared by 6 bases and J by 5 bases, with 8 bases of the junction left unmatched. The CDR3 length is 16 residues.

This clonotype has at least ten counts. The chain uses TRBV12-3 or TRBV12-4 and TRBJ1-2; no reliable D call. This CDR3 region has 12 residues. V lost 5 bases and J lost 8, with 12 bases in between. CDR3 nucleotide sequence: TGTGCCAGCAGTCCCCCTGCGGGAGGCTACACCTTC. This translates into CASSPPAGGYTF.

This clonotype was seen at least ten times. V and J are TRBV29-1 and TRBJ2-7; D call uncertain. The CDR3 is 13 amino acids. With 2 bases removed from V and 2 bases from J, the gap between germline ends came to 10 bases. Germline CDR1 is SQVTM and CDR2 is ANQGSEA. For the CDR3, the DNA is TGCAGCGTTGAAAGTGACGTCGCCTACGAGCAGTACTTC. Protein sequence: CSVESDVAYEQYF.

This clonotype was seen at least ten times. This CDR3 reads CASSQTNEKLFF. For the CDR3, the DNA is TGTGCCAGCAGCCAAACTAATGAAAAACTGTTTTTT. The rearrangement links TRBV3-1 to TRBJ1-4; D is unclear. CDR3 length equals 12 residues. CDR1 and CDR2 from the germline V gene are LGHDT and YNNKEL (reference sequence). Trimming took off 2 bases at V and 2 bases at J, with 0 bases between the two ends.

About this clonotype itself: Given a far larger clone just one base away, this is likely a sequencing read error. The V call is TRBV7-6, the J call TRBJ2-2; D uncertain. This CDR3 is built from 13 residues. Germline V CDR1 and CDR2: SGHVS, FNYEAQ. The CDR3 spells CGSSLSAAGELFF. The CDR3 coding sequence is TGTGGCAGCAGCTTATCCGCGGCCGGGGAGCTGTTTTTT.

This clonotype was seen at least ten times. The chain is built from TRBV20-1 and TRBJ2-1; TRBD2 might be the D (6 bases). The CDR3 is 14 amino acids. Trimming took off 1 base at V and 4 bases at J, with 11 bases between the two ends. Germline values: CDR1 DFQATT, CDR2 SNEGSKA (reference sequence). CDR3 protein: CSARAAGIYNEQFF. CDR3 nucleotides: TGCAGTGCTAGAGCTGCGGGAATTTACAATGAGCAGTTCTTC.

This clonotype was seen only a few times. The genes are TRBV5-6 and TRBJ1-4; 10 nucleotides align to TRBD1. The germline V gene encodes CDR1 SGHDT and CDR2 YYEEEE. The V and J ends lost 0 bases and 6 bases, in that order; junction bases with no gene match: 2. CDR3 length: 15 residues. The CDR3 nucleotides read TGTGCCAGCAGCTTGGCCGGGACAGGGGATGAAAAACTGTTTTTT. Protein sequence: CASSLAGTGDEKLFF.

This clonotype occurred many times. CDR3 protein: CSARGGQGITEAFF. The CDR3 nucleotides are TGCAGTGCTAGAGGCGGCCAGGGAATCACTGAAGCTTTCTTT. The chain links TRBV20-1 to TRBJ1-1, with D possibly being TRBD1 (5 bases). The CDR3 covers 14 residues. Per the germline V gene, CDR1 is DFQATT and CDR2 is SNEGSKA (reference sequence). V lost 1 base to trimming and J lost 4 bases, with 13 bases between them.

V gene TRBV9 combines with J gene TRBJ2-7; possibly TRBD2 for D (6 bases). V gave up 3 bases and J gave up 2 bases, with 15 bases separating them. CDR1 is SGDLS and CDR2 is YYNGEE in the germline V gene. The CDR3 loop spans 15 amino acids. CDR3 sequence (DNA): TGTGCCAGCAGCGAGGCCGGGGGTTACCCCTACGAGCAGTACTTC. Protein: CASSEAGGYPYEQYF. The whole variable domain, remainder taken from reference TRBV9 and TRBJ2-7, is DSGVTQTPKHLITATGQRVTLRCSPRSGDLSVYWYQQSLDQGLQFLIQYYNGEERAKGNILERFSAQQFPDLHSELNLSSLELGDSALYFCASSEAGGYPYEQYFGPGTRLTVT.

This clonotype was picked up a small number of times. A read error is likely here: a far larger clone is one base away. This chain uses TRBV10-3 with TRBJ2-3, with 13 bases matching TRBD2. Trimming at V came to 3 bases and at J to 4 bases, leaving 1 base not matched to a gene. The CDR3 has 15 residues. In germline, CDR1 is ENHRY, CDR2 SYGVKD. CDR3 nucleotide sequence: TGTGCCATCAGTGAACTAGCGGGGGGGCCAGATACGCAGTATTTT. This codes for CAISELAGGPDTQYF.

This clonotype was seen many times. This chain connects TRBV15 to TRBJ2-7, with D possibly being TRBD1 (5 bases). The CDR3 has 14 residues. The germline V gene encodes CDR1 LNHNV and CDR2 YYDKDF (reference sequence). V was shortened by 0 bases and J by 9 bases, with 15 bases between the two germline ends. The chain's CDR3 is CATSREWGLGRQYF. CDR3 in DNA: TGTGCCACCAGCAGAGAGTGGGGCCTCGGCAGGCAGTACTTC. Based on the CDR3 plus reference TRBV15 and TRBJ2-7, the full variable domain is DAMVIQNPRYQVTQFGKPVTLSCSQTLNHNVMYWYQQKSSQAPKLLFHYYDKDFNNEADTPDNFQSRRPNTSFCFLDIRSPGLGDTAMYLCATSREWGLGRQYFGPGTRLTVT.

This clonotype was seen many times. The V gene is TRBV11-2, the J gene TRBJ2-5; D is unresolved. The V gene lost 1 base and the J gene lost 0 bases, with 15 bases spanning the gap. This CDR3 is 17 amino acids long. From germline, CDR1 is SGHAT and CDR2 FQNNGV. As DNA, the CDR3 is TGTGCCAGCAGCTTAGGAGTAGGGTCGGATTACCAAGAGACCCAGTACTTC. This encodes CASSLGVGSDYQETQYF.

This clonotype was seen repeatedly, ten times or more. The chain is built from TRBV7-9 and TRBJ1-5; no clear D. The germline V and J ends were trimmed by 1 base and 7 bases, with 5 bases remaining between them. The CDR3 extends over 12 amino acids. Germline CDR1 and CDR2: SEHNR and FQNEAQ (reference sequence). CDR3 sequence reads: CASSLGGQPQHF. CDR3 coding DNA: TGTGCCAGCAGCTTAGGTGGCCAGCCCCAGCATTTT.

As concerns this clonotype: Only one base separates this from a far larger clonotype, so it likely reflects a read error. V and J are TRBV5-3 and TRBJ2-7; TRBD1 matches at 7 bases. TRBV5-3 is noted as an ORF with a role that remains uncertain. The CDR3 is 13 amino acids. Here the CDR3 reads CASSSGQPLEQYF. The CDR3 DNA follows: TGTGCCAGCAGCTCGGGACAGCCCCTCGAGCAGTACTTC.

This clonotype was detected only once. Since a far larger clone is one base different, this is likely a read error. The chain couples TRBV6-8 to TRBJ1-6, with TRBD1 as a possible D gene (5 bases). The V gene's germline CDR1 is MNHGY and CDR2 SAAAGT. The CDR3 consists of 12 residues. The CDR3 bases are TGTGCCAGCAGTAAGCGACAGCCACCCCTCTACTTT. As protein: CASSKRQPPLYF.

In its sample, this clonotype was seen many times. The rearrangement joins TRBV2 to TRBJ2-1; D uncertain. The CDR3 length is 14 residues. Trimming took 3 bases from V and 3 from J, leaving 9 bases between them. Germline-derived CDR1 and CDR2 are SNHLY and FYNNEI. CDR3 loop: CASSELRSYNEQFF. CDR3 nucleotides: TGTGCCAGCAGTGAGTTGCGGAGCTACAATGAGCAGTTCTTC. The whole variable domain, filled in from reference TRBV2 and TRBJ2-1, reads EPEVTQTPSHQVTQMGQEVILRCVPISNHLYFYWYRQILGQKVEFLVSFYNNEISEKSEIFDDQFSVERPDGSNFTLKIRSTKLEDSAMYFCASSELRSYNEQFFGPGTRLTVL.

This clonotype was recorded at least ten times. The chain has TRBV7-9 and TRBJ1-6; D is possibly TRBD1 (5 bases). From germline, CDR1 is SEHNR and CDR2 FQNEAQ (reference sequence). With 4 bases removed from V and 10 bases from J, the gap between germline ends came to 17 bases. The CDR3 is made up of 15 amino acids. The CDR3 DNA reads TGTGCCAGCAGCTCCCGAGGAGGGACTGGGTCACCCCTCCACTTT. As protein: CASSSRGGTGSPLHF.

This chain connects TRBV15 to TRBJ1-4; 12 positions match TRBD1. Germline lookup yields CDR1 LNHNV and CDR2 YYDKDF (reference sequence). V was pared by 0 bases and J by 8 bases, with 4 bases of the junction left unmatched. This CDR3 is 16 amino acids long. The CDR3 loop is CATSRELGTGGEKLFF. CDR3 in DNA: TGTGCCACCAGCAGAGAGCTCGGGACAGGGGGCGAAAAACTGTTTTTT.

A note on this clonotype: One end of the junction does not line up with germline, which may come from a read error. The V call is TRBV7-9, the J call TRBJ2-4, with D maybe TRBD2 (6 bases). Germline loops: CDR1 SEHNR, CDR2 FQNEAQ (reference sequence). The length of the CDR3 is 12 residues. The CDR3 loop reads CASSLSGRYSDF. The CDR3 region has the DNA TGTGCCAGCAGCTTGTCGGGGAGGTACTCTGACTTC.

The V and J genes are TRBV6-4 and TRBJ2-3; 8 bases match TRBD2. The CDR3 is 15 residues long. Germline CDR1 reads MRHNA; CDR2 reads SNTAGT. Trimming removed 4 bases from V and 2 bases from J; junction bases left unmatched: 5. DNA for the CDR3: TGTGCCAGCAGTGTCGGGACTAGTCCCACAGATACGCAGTATTTT. Its protein product is CASSVGTSPTDTQYF.

This clonotype has ten or more counts. The genes are TRBV6-9 and TRBJ1-1; D gene uncertain. The CDR3 runs to 13 residues. Per the germline V gene, CDR1 is MNHGY and CDR2 is SVAAGI. V was trimmed by 6 bases and J by 5 bases, leaving 13 bases between them. The CDR3: CASRGPFGTEAFF. The CDR3 nucleotides are TGTGCCAGCAGAGGGCCATTCGGGACTGAAGCTTTCTTT.